This passage covers 27 T cell receptor beta chains from one sample sequenced in a study of blood T cell repertoires in COVID-19. Repertoires were generated with immunoSEQ multiplex PCR, while TCRdb's copy carries only in-frame clones and drops some. The table has 200,000 to 250,000 clones, around 80% seen once; the top ten hold 5.5% to 8.5%. Material for sequencing was peripheral blood. The receptors were gathered from a woman in her 70s with acute or convalescent COVID-19.

The chain employs TRBV7-2 and TRBJ1-2; D call uncertain. Germline loops: CDR1 SGHTA, CDR2 FQGNSA. The V end was cut by 2 bases, the J end by 4 bases, with 11 bases between. CDR3 size: 14 residues. The CDR3 DNA follows: TGTGCCAGCAGCTTATCCACAGCCTCCTATGGCTACACCTTC. Amino acid sequence: CASSLSTASYGYTF.

CDR3 residues: CASSQEVRGPYGYTF. The CDR3 DNA reads as TGTGCCAGCAGCCAAGAAGTCAGGGGGCCCTATGGCTACACCTTC. This chain joins TRBV14 and TRBJ1-2; 8 nucleotides match TRBD1. Germline lookup yields CDR1 SGHDN and CDR2 FVKESK. V shed 0 bases and J 4 bases; nucleotides not matched to a gene: 4. The CDR3 has 15 amino acids. Variable domain in full (rest from reference TRBV14 and TRBJ1-2): EAGVTQFPSHSVIEKGQTVTLRCDPISGHDNLYWYRRVMGKEIKFLLHFVKESKQDESGMPNNRFLAERTGGTYSTLKVQPAELEDSGVYFCASSQEVRGPYGYTFGSGTRLTVV.

The chain carries TRBV6-5 and TRBJ1-4; D perhaps matches TRBD1 (5 bases). V lost 5 bases, J lost 7 bases, and 17 bases lay in between. The CDR3 covers 15 residues. Germline V gives CDR1 MNHEY, CDR2 SVGAGI. CDR3 amino acids: CASSPSQGVGEKLFF. For the CDR3, the DNA is TGTGCCAGCAGTCCCTCCCAAGGGGTCGGTGAAAAACTGTTTTTT.

The V and J genes are TRBV7-9 and TRBJ2-1, with TRBD1 matching 10 bases. Germline V gives CDR1 SEHNR, CDR2 FQNEAQ (reference sequence). V was clipped by 2 bases and J by 7 bases; unmatched bases: 11. The CDR3 runs to 17 residues. The CDR3 is CASSLKTGQGSGNEQFF. CDR3 sequence (DNA): TGTGCCAGCAGCTTAAAAACGGGACAGGGGTCGGGGAATGAGCAGTTCTTC.

The gene calls are TRBV11-3 and TRBJ2-5; D is possibly TRBD2 (6 bases). Germline CDR1 is SGHNT and CDR2 is YENEEA. Between the trimmed V and J ends, which lost 5 bases and 2 bases, there was a span of 18 bases. The CDR3 loop spans 16 amino acids. The CDR3 sequence is CASSHRTRGGQETQYF. The CDR3 DNA follows: TGTGCCAGCAGCCATAGGACACGTGGAGGGCAAGAGACCCAGTACTTC.

The genes are TRBV24-1 and TRBJ1-1; D is unresolved. V gave up 1 base and J gave up 2 bases, with 4 bases separating them. The length of the CDR3 is 13 residues. In germline, CDR1 is KGHDR, CDR2 SFDVKD. The CDR3 reads CATSDLTNTEAFF. Written as DNA, the CDR3 is TGTGCCACCAGTGATTTAACTAACACTGAAGCTTTCTTT.

The chain uses TRBV29-1 and TRBJ1-1; no clear D. This CDR3 is 14 amino acids long. Trimming removed 5 bases at V and 1 base at J, with 14 bases between. Per germline, CDR1 SQVTM and CDR2 ANQGSEA. In nucleotides, the CDR3 is TGCAGCGTTCTCGTGGACTTATGGAACACTGAAGCTTTCTTT. Translating it yields CSVLVDLWNTEAFF. The full variable domain, completed using reference TRBV29-1 and TRBJ1-1, is SAVISQKPSRDICQRGTSLTIQCQVDSQVTMMFWYRQQPGQSLTLIATANQGSEATYESGFVIDKFPISRPNLTFSTLTVSNMSPEDSSIYLCSVLVDLWNTEAFFGQGTRLTVV.

The gene calls are TRBV5-4 and TRBJ1-5, with TRBD1 as a possible D gene (5 bases). The CDR3 extends over 14 amino acids. The germline V gene encodes CDR1 SGHNT and CDR2 YYREEE (reference sequence). Trimming cost V 4 bases and J 7 bases, with 15 bases left between them. CDR3 coding DNA: TGTGCCAGCAGCCTTAACGCAGGGAACCAGCCCCAGCATTTT. This translates into CASSLNAGNQPQHF.

The chain couples TRBV6-5 to TRBJ1-2; weak D call: TRBD1 (5 bases). The germline gives CDR1 MNHEY, CDR2 SVGAGI. V was shortened by 8 bases and J by 4 bases, with 20 bases between the two germline ends. This CDR3 has 15 residues. Here the CDR3 DNA reads TGTGCCAGCTCCTTTCGGGCAGGGTTGGTCTATGGCTACACCTTC. Encoded protein: CASSFRAGLVYGYTF.

CDR3 amino acids: CATSRERVEGMNTEAFF. The CDR3 DNA reads as TGTGCCACCAGCAGAGAGAGGGTGGAGGGCATGAACACTGAAGCTTTCTTT. The rearrangement uses TRBV15 and TRBJ1-1; D is unclear. CDR1 and CDR2 from the germline V gene are LNHNV and YYDKDF (reference sequence). Trimming pared 0 bases from V and 0 bases from J, leaving 14 bases between. CDR3 length: 17 amino acids. Drawing the rest from reference TRBV15 and TRBJ1-1, the complete variable domain is DAMVIQNPRYQVTQFGKPVTLSCSQTLNHNVMYWYQQKSSQAPKLLFHYYDKDFNNEADTPDNFQSRRPNTSFCFLDIRSPGLGDTAMYLCATSRERVEGMNTEAFFGQGTRLTVV.

J is TRBJ1-2 and V is TRBV5-1, with 9 bases that match TRBD1. Germline-derived CDR1 and CDR2 are SGHRS and YFSETQ. The V and J ends lost 5 bases and 6 bases, in that order; junction bases with no gene match: 8. This CDR3 has 14 amino acids. DNA for the CDR3: TGCGCCAGCAGAAGGGACAGGGAAATGGATGGCTACACCTTC. This gives the protein CASRRDREMDGYTF.

The table lists this clone with a few counts. J is TRBJ2-4 and V is TRBV7-9, with D possibly matching TRBD1 (6 bases). CDR1 is SEHNR, CDR2 FQNEAQ, per germline (reference sequence). Trimming cost V 1 base and J 0 bases, with 10 bases left between them. CDR3 length: 16 amino acids. The CDR3, as DNA: TGTGCCAGCAGCTTAGGTGGACAGATAGCCAAAAACATTCAGTACTTC. Residues: CASSLGGQIAKNIQYF. The full variable domain, completed using reference TRBV7-9 and TRBJ2-4, is DTGVSQNPRHKITKRGQNVTFRCDPISEHNRLYWYRQTLGQGPEFLTYFQNEAQLEKSRLLSDRFSAERPKGSFSTLEIQRTEQGDSAMYLCASSLGGQIAKNIQYFGAGTRLSVL.

The CDR3 protein is CAWRSQGGELFF. CDR3 DNA sequence: TGTGCCTGGAGGTCACAGGGCGGGGAGCTGTTTTTT. J is TRBJ2-2 and V is TRBV30; the D gene is possibly TRBD1 (6 bases). Germline CDR1 is GTSNPN and CDR2 is SVGIG (reference sequence). The V gene lost 3 bases and the J gene lost 7 bases, with 9 bases spanning the gap. This CDR3 comprises 12 residues. Looking up the rest from reference TRBV30 and TRBJ2-2 gives the full variable domain: SQTIHQWPATLVQPVGSPLSLECTVEGTSNPNLYWYRQAAGRGLQLLFYSVGIGQISSEVPQNLSASRPQDRQFILSSKKLLLSDSGFYLCAWRSQGGELFFGEGSRLTVL.

For the CDR3, the DNA is TGTGCCAGCAGTAAACAGGGGAATAGCAATCAGCCCCAGCATTTT. Translated, it gives CASSKQGNSNQPQHF. V gene TRBV6-2 or TRBV6-3 combines with J gene TRBJ1-5; 7 bases match TRBD1. Germline trimming cut 5 bases from V and 0 bases from J; bases unmatched to any gene: 4. Germline CDR1 MNHEY, CDR2 SVGEGT. The CDR3 length is 15 residues.

The chain joins TRBV6-5 to TRBJ1-1, with TRBD1 as a possible D gene (5 bases). The CDR3 is 13 residues long. Germline V gene lookup returns CDR1 MNHEY and CDR2 SVGAGI. The V and J ends lost 5 bases and 0 bases respectively, with 7 bases between them. The CDR3 region is CASSTRVNTEAFF. DNA for the CDR3: TGTGCCAGCAGTACCAGGGTGAACACTGAAGCTTTCTTT.

V usage is TRBV15 and J usage is TRBJ1-2, with D possibly TRBD1 on 5 matching bases. Trimming stripped 5 bases from V and 7 bases from J, with 11 bases between. The V gene's germline CDR1 is LNHNV and CDR2 YYDKDF (reference sequence). The CDR3 length is 12 residues. The CDR3 bases are TGTGCCACCAGCCGTGACAGCTTTGGCTACACCTTC. It translates to CATSRDSFGYTF.

The V call is TRBV9, the J call TRBJ2-3; TRBD2 agrees at 9 bases. V was clipped by 0 bases and J by 5 bases; unmatched bases: 4. This CDR3 contains 15 residues. Germline CDR1 SGDLS, CDR2 YYNGEE. CDR3 sequence (DNA): TGTGCCAGCAGCGTAGTTAGCGGGGGTTTAGATACGCAGTATTTT. Its protein is CASSVVSGGLDTQYF. The complete variable domain, with remaining parts taken from reference TRBV9 and TRBJ2-3, reads DSGVTQTPKHLITATGQRVTLRCSPRSGDLSVYWYQQSLDQGLQFLIQYYNGEERAKGNILERFSAQQFPDLHSELNLSSLELGDSALYFCASSVVSGGLDTQYFGPGTRLTVL.

The chain employs TRBV5-6 and TRBJ2-1; no firm D call. The germline V gene has CDR1 SGHDT and CDR2 YYEEEE. There are 15 residues in the CDR3. V lost 4 bases and J 0 bases, leaving 11 bases between the germline ends. CDR3 nucleotide sequence: TGTGCCAGCAGCCCTCTGGCGGTCTCCTACAATGAGCAGTTCTTC. This encodes CASSPLAVSYNEQFF. Together with reference TRBV5-6 and TRBJ2-1, the CDR3 gives the full variable domain: DAGVTQSPTHLIKTRGQQVTLRCSPKSGHDTVSWYQQALGQGPQFIFQYYEEEERQRGNFPDRFSGHQFPNYSSELNVNALLLGDSALYLCASSPLAVSYNEQFFGPGTRLTVL.

The rearrangement uses TRBV11-2 and TRBJ2-3; the match to TRBD1 covers 11 bases. The junction had 6 bases not matched to a gene; V was cut back by 5 bases and J by 5 bases. The CDR3 runs 15 residues. Germline CDR1 SGHAT, CDR2 FQNNGV. CDR3 in amino acids: CASSQEGQGVDTQYF. CDR3 in DNA: TGTGCCAGCAGCCAAGAGGGACAGGGGGTAGATACGCAGTATTTT.

This clone was observed once. V and J are TRBV11-2 and TRBJ2-5; 12 bases agree with TRBD2. The junction had 9 bases not matched to a gene; V was cut back by 1 base and J by 6 bases. The CDR3 sequence is 17 residues long. Germline loops: CDR1 SGHAT, CDR2 FQNNGV. CDR3 amino acids: CASSLVLTSGGLKTQYF. CDR3 coding DNA: TGTGCCAGCAGCTTAGTTCTAACTAGCGGGGGGTTAAAGACCCAGTACTTC.

This CDR3 is CATRFWRGSYNEQFF. In nucleotides, the CDR3 is TGTGCCACTAGGTTCTGGCGGGGATCCTACAATGAGCAGTTCTTC. The rearrangement links TRBV3-1 (or the pseudogene TRBV3-2) to TRBJ2-1, with D perhaps TRBD2 (6 bases). The V gene's germline CDR1 is LGHDT and CDR2 YNNKEL (reference sequence). The germline V and J ends were trimmed by 10 bases and 1 base, with 17 bases remaining between them. The CDR3 has 15 residues.

CDR3 loop: CASRATGTGNQETQYF. DNA of the CDR3: TGCGCCAGCAGAGCCACCGGGACAGGGAATCAAGAGACCCAGTACTTC. The rearrangement joins TRBV5-1 to TRBJ2-5, with 9 bases lining up with TRBD1. V lost 5 bases and J lost 2; bases outside the gene matches: 10. The germline gives CDR1 SGHRS, CDR2 YFSETQ. CDR3 length equals 16 residues.

This chain links TRBV7-2 with TRBJ2-1, with D possibly being TRBD2 (5 bases). There are 14 residues in the CDR3. Trimming pared 5 bases from V and 8 bases from J, leaving 16 bases between. Germline V gene lookup returns CDR1 SGHTA and CDR2 FQGNSA. The chain's CDR3 is CASSPRGIRDEQFF. In DNA, the CDR3 is TGTGCCAGCAGCCCTCGGGGTATACGGGATGAGCAGTTCTTC.

The chain joins TRBV7-3 to TRBJ2-3, with D perhaps matching TRBD2 (5 bases). Germline CDR1 reads SGHTA; CDR2 reads FQGTGA. The CDR3 sequence is 14 residues long. Trimming cost V 0 bases and J 6 bases, with 10 bases left between them. In DNA form, the CDR3 reads TGTGCCAGCAGCTTAACTAGCGTCGGGGATACGCAGTATTTT. Translating gives CASSLTSVGDTQYF.

The chain has TRBV6-1 and TRBJ2-5, with 8 bases that match TRBD2. The germline V gene has CDR1 MNHNS and CDR2 SASEGT. J lost 3 bases, V lost 6 bases, and 6 bases had no gene match. The CDR3 loop spans 14 amino acids. Here the CDR3 DNA reads TGTGCCAGCAGGGGAGCGGGGGACAAAGAGACCCAGTACTTC. This codes for CASRGAGDKETQYF.

The chain has TRBV10-3 and TRBJ2-1, with 8 positions matching TRBD2. Germline V gene data show CDR1 as ENHRY and CDR2 as SYGVKD. V lost 0 bases and J lost 7; bases outside the gene matches: 8. The length of the CDR3 is 16 residues. As DNA, the CDR3 is TGTGCCATCAGTGAGTCGGGGACTAGTTCGGTGAATGAGCAGTTCTTC. As protein: CAISESGTSSVNEQFF.

This sequence joins TRBV9 and TRBJ2-5; TRBD2 matches 10 bases. After removal of 0 bases from V and 4 bases from J, the junction contained 9 bases not matched to a gene. This CDR3 is 17 amino acids long. Germline-derived CDR1 and CDR2 are SGDLS and YYNGEE. Here the CDR3 DNA reads TGTGCCAGCAGCGTAGGCAGCGGGGGGGCCTGGCTAGAGACCCAGTACTTC. Translation gives CASSVGSGGAWLETQYF.